These 5 T cell receptor beta chains were sequenced from one sample in a study of EBV T-cell therapy then PD-1 blockade in nasopharyngeal carcinoma (dated by TCRdb to the early 2020s). This specimen's time point label, per the study, means: 266 days after commencement of treatment, after nivolumab therapy. The treatment or condition label, read with the paper, signifies: AdE1-LMPpoly-expanded autologous EBV-specific T-cell therapy followed by anti-PD-1 nivolumab. Their recognized antigens are unknown. Library method: the immunoSEQ multiplex PCR assay. In TCRdb, the immuneACCESS table is reduced to in-frame sequences with V and J assigned. These tables do not hold every clone; where another copy was compared, an unresolved V gene accounts for under half, and the others remain unexplained. This sample gives about 20,000 clones in total; around four fifths of them show up just once. Of the sample, approximately 34% falls within the top ten clones.

The sequencing here drew on CD8+ T cells from blood, taken at roughly day 270 from a patient whose treatment included autologous EBV-specific T cells and nivolumab. These receptors were taken from a man in his forties with nasopharyngeal carcinoma.

The CDR3 bases are TGTGCCAGCAGTTTCTGGGTGGAAAAACTGTTTTTT. This translates into CASSFWVEKLFF. J is TRBJ1-4 and V is TRBV12-3 or TRBV12-4, with no clear D. V was trimmed by 3 bases and J by 8 bases, leaving 7 bases between them. The CDR3 sequence is 12 residues long.

This clone was observed a single time. The CDR3 bases are TGTGCCACCAGCAGACCAGACAGGGATCAGCCCCAGCATTTT. Amino acid sequence: CATSRPDRDQPQHF. The chain employs TRBV15 and TRBJ1-5; 7 bases match TRBD1. This CDR3 is built from 14 residues. Germline-derived CDR1 and CDR2 are LNHNV and YYDKDF (reference sequence). With V trimmed by 2 bases and J by 5 bases, 3 bases remained unmatched.

This chain's CDR3 is CASSEAQGRGNQPQHF. DNA for the CDR3: TGTGCCAGCAGTGAAGCGCAGGGAAGGGGCAATCAGCCCCAGCATTTT. The chain is built from TRBV6-1 and TRBJ1-5, with D perhaps TRBD1 (5 bases). Germline V gene sequence: CDR1 MNHNS, CDR2 SASEGT. The ends were cut back, 0 bases at V and 2 bases at J, with 11 bases in the middle. This CDR3 region has 16 residues.

The CDR3 loop is CASSQVNGDEQFF. DNA for the CDR3: TGCGCCAGCAGCCAAGTCAACGGCGATGAGCAGTTCTTC. V usage is TRBV4-1 and J usage is TRBJ2-1, with D uncertain. V lost 1 base to trimming and J lost 8 bases, with 9 bases between them. The CDR3 spans 13 residues. In germline, CDR1 is MGHRA, CDR2 YSYEKL.

J is TRBJ1-2 and V is TRBV6-5; D perhaps matches TRBD1 (5 bases). This CDR3 spans 13 amino acids. Germline V CDR1 and CDR2: MNHEY, SVGAGI. V lost 6 bases, J lost 8 bases, and 16 bases lay in between. The CDR3 DNA reads TGTGCCAGCAGCCCCGCGGGGGGTTTCGGCTACACCTTC. Translated: CASSPAGGFGYTF.